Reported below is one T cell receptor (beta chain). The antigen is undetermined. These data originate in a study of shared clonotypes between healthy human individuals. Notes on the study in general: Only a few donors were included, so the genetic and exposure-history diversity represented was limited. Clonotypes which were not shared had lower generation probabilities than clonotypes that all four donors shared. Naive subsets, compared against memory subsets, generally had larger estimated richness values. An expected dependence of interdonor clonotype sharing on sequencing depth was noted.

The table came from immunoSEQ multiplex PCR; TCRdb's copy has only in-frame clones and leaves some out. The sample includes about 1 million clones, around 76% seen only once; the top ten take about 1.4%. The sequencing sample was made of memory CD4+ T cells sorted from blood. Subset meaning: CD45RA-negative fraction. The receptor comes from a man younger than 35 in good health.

Here the CDR3 reads CASGSRYTEAFF. DNA of the CDR3: TGTGCCAGCGGAAGCCGCTACACTGAAGCTTTCTTT. The gene calls are TRBV28 and TRBJ1-1; D not resolved. This CDR3 is built from 12 residues. V was trimmed by 8 bases and J by 3 bases, leaving 10 bases between them. Germline CDR1 is MDHEN and CDR2 is SYDVKM. The variable domain in full, with the rest retrieved from reference TRBV28 and TRBJ1-1, is DVKVTQSSRYLVKRTGEKVFLECVQDMDHENMFWYRQDPGLGLRLIYFSYDVKMKEKGDIPEGYSVSREKKERFSLILESASTNQTSMYLCASGSRYTEAFFGQGTRLTVV.